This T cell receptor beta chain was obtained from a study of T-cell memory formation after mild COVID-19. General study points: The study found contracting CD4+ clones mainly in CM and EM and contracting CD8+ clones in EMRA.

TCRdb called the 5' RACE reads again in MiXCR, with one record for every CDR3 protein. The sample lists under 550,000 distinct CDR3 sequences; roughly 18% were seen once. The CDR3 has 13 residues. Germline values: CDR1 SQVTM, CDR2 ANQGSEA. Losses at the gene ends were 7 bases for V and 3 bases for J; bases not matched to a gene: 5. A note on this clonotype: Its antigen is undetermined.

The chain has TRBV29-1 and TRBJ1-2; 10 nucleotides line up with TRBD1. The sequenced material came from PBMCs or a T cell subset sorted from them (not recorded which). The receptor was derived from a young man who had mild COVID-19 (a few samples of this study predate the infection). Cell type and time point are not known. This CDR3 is CSGGQGRDYGYTF. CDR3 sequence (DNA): TGCAGCGGGGGACAGGGGAGAGACTATGGCTACACCTTC.